A selection of T cell receptor beta chains follows, all from one sample in a study of T cell clones after liver transplantation. Produced via immunoSEQ multiplex PCR; TCRdb's table is partial and in-frame only. The data show 95,000 to 110,000 clones, roughly four fifths seen once. The starting material was CD4+ T cells from blood, obtained approximately 4 years after liver transplant. These receptors were collected from a human patient who received a liver transplant. Some T cells could come from the graft donor. The CDR3 runs from the conserved cysteine through the conserved F or W. The size of a clone is reported for some rows only, either as once, few or many, or as a class for expanded clones.

TRBJ1-1 TRBV11-1 - CASRRGGYKGTEAFF
TRBJ1-1 TRBV30 - CAWKRGRLTEAFF
TRBJ1-1 TRBV5-1 - CASSLAVRDSEAFF
TRBJ1-1 TRBV15 - CATSRRDRGSTEAFF
TRBJ1-2 TRBV2 - CASSPEIGYTF
TRBJ2-1 TRBV6-1 - CASSEAGGPFNEQFF
TRBJ2-2 TRBV21-1 - CASTDRGNTGELFF
TRBJ1-2 TRBV4-2 - CASSQTTGWDGGYTF
TRBJ2-1 TRBV9 - CASGPGQGYNEQFF
TRBJ1-1 TRBV2 - CASRVSRGLNTEAFF
TRBJ1-2 TRBV7-2 - CASSLSGVSRYGYTF
TRBJ1-1 TRBV5-6 - CASSRQVNTEAFF
TRBJ1-1 TRBV29-1 - CSGAPLTGATEAFF
TRBJ2-7 TRBV10-1 - CASSRGSYEQYF
TRBJ1-3 TRBV12-5 - CASGLDRTGRNTIYF
TRBJ1-1 TRBV7-9 - CASIGDRNTEAFF
TRBJ1-2 TRBV27 few CASSYRTGGGGYTF
TRBJ1-2 TRBV10-3 - CAISESKVSSTNHGYTF
TRBJ1-1 TRBV2 once CASSGTGDGSEAFF
TRBJ2-7 TRBV29-1 - CSGTTGGSYEQYF
TRBJ1-1 TRBV9 - CASRAPGTGGNTEAFF
TRBJ1-5 TRBV5-4 - CASSLDPNQPQHF
TRBJ1-4 TRBV27 once CASSFRQGRNEKLFF
TRBJ2-1 TRBV4-1 once CASSPPVASGRRGEKFF
TRBJ1-3 TRBV18 once CASSPVREGTIYF
TRBJ2-5 TRBV5-6 - CASSPQPQETQYF
TRBJ1-1 TRBV7-9 - CASSLGHMNTEAFF
TRBJ2-7 TRBV19 - CASSRGTTTYEQYF
TRBJ1-1 TRBV4-2 once CASSQDVGMNTEAFF
TRBJ2-7 TRBV5-1 - CASSTLTGTYEQYF
TRBJ1-1 TRBV6-5 few CASSYARNTEAFF
TRBJ2-2 TRBV4-2 - CASSNPGTSNTGELFF
TRBJ1-1 TRBV18 - CASSPNPLQGGTEAFF
TRBJ2-7 TRBV7-9 - CASSLDWEPHEQYF
TRBJ2-1 TRBV5-8 - CASSPTRGRYNEQFF
TRBJ1-4 TRBV15 once CATSSPGGGRAEKLFF
TRBJ2-3 TRBV20-1 - CSATSTDTQYF
TRBJ1-6 TRBV12-5 - CASGLEGSGTLSRNSPLHF
TRBJ2-2 TRBV10-1 - CASSEASRELFF
TRBJ1-6 TRBV6-5 few CASSSTPVRINSPLHF